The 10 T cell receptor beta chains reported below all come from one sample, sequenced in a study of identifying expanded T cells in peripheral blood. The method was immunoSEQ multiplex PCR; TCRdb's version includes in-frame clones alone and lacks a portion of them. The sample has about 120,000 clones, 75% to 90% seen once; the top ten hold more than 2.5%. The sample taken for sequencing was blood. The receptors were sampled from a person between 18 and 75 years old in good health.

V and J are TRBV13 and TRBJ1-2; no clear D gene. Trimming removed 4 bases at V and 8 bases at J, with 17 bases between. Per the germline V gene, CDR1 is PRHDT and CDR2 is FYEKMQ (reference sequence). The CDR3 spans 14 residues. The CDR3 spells CASSSSKLPWGYTF. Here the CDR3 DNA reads TGTGCCAGCAGCTCCAGTAAACTACCTTGGGGCTACACCTTC.

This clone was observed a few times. The CDR3 here is CASSLGVSPTGELFF. The CDR3 DNA sequence: TGTGCCAGCAGTTTAGGAGTCTCCCCCACCGGGGAGCTGTTTTTT. This rearrangement joins TRBV28 to TRBJ2-2; unclear D gene. This CDR3 is built from 15 residues. The V and J ends lost 2 bases and 4 bases respectively, with 11 bases between them. CDR1 MDHEN and CDR2 SYDVKM come from the germline V gene.

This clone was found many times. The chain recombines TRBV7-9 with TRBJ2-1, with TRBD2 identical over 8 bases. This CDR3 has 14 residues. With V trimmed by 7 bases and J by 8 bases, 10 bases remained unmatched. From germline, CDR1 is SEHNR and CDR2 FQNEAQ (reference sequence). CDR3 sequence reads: CASTIWTSLDEQFF. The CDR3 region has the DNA TGTGCCAGCACCATCTGGACTAGCCTCGATGAGCAGTTCTTC.

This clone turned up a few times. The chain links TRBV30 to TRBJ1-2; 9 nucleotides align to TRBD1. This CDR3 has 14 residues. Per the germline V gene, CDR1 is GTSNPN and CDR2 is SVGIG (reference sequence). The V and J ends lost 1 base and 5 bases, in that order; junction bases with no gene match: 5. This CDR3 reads CAWSATGGGYGYTF. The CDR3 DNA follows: TGTGCCTGGAGTGCGACAGGGGGTGGGTATGGCTACACCTTC.

The CDR3 is CASSGGLSSYEQYF. CDR3 bases: TGTGCCAGCAGTGGAGGACTGAGCTCCTACGAGCAGTACTTC. This chain links TRBV6-4 with TRBJ2-7, with D perhaps matching TRBD2 (5 bases). The CDR3 spans 14 residues. Trimming cost V 4 bases and J 0 bases, with 10 bases left between them. Germline loops: CDR1 MRHNA, CDR2 SNTAGT.

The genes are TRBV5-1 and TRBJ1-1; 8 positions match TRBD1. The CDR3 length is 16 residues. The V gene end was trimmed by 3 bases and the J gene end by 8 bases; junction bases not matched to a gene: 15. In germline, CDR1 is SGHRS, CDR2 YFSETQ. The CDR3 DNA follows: TGCGCCAGCAGCTCTCTGATTATCGGACAGGGTGGAGAAGCTTTCTTT. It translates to CASSSLIIGQGGEAFF.

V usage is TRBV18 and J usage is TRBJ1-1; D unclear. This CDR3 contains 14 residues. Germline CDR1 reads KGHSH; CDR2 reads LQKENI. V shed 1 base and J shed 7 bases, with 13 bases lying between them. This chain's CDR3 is CASSPRDRSDEAFF. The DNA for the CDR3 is TGTGCCAGCTCACCACGTGATAGGAGTGATGAAGCTTTCTTT. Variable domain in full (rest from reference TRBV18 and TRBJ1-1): NAGVMQNPRHLVRRRGQEARLRCSPMKGHSHVYWYRQLPEEGLKFMVYLQKENIIDESGMPKERFSAEFPKEGPSILRIQQVVRGDSAAYFCASSPRDRSDEAFFGQGTRLTVV.

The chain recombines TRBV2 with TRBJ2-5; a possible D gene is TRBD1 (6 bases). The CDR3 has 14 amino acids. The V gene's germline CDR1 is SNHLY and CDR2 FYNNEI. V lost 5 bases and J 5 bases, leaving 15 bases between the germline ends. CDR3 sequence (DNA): TGTGCCAGCAGTTCCAGACAGGCCAGGGAGACCCAGTACTTC. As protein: CASSSRQARETQYF. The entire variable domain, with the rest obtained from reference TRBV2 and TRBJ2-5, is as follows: EPEVTQTPSHQVTQMGQEVILRCVPISNHLYFYWYRQILGQKVEFLVSFYNNEISEKSEIFDDQFSVERPDGSNFTLKIRSTKLEDSAMYFCASSSRQARETQYFGPGTRLLVL.

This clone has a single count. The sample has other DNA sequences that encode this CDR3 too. CDR3 protein: CASSPPGELFF. The CDR3 DNA follows: TGTGCCAGCAGCCCTCCCGGGGAGCTGTTTTTT. The rearrangement uses TRBV7-9 and TRBJ2-2; no clear D gene. This CDR3 has 11 amino acids. Trimming took off 5 bases at V and 6 bases at J, with 4 bases between the two ends. Germline CDR1 reads SEHNR; CDR2 reads FQNEAQ (reference sequence).

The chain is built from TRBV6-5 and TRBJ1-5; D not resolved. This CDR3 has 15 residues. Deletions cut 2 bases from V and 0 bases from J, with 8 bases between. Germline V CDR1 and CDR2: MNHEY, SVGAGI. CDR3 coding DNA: TGTGCCAGCAGTTACACAGCTTATAGCAATCAGCCCCAGCATTTT. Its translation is CASSYTAYSNQPQHF.